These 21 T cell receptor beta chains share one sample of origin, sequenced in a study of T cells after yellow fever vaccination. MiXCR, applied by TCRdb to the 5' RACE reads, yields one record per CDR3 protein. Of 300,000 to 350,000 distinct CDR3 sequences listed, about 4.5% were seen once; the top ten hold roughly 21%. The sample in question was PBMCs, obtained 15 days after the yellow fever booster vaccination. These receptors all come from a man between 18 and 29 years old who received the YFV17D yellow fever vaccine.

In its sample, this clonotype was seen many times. CDR3 sequence: CSVPLSADTQYF. The CDR3 DNA sequence: TGCAGCGTGCCCCTGAGCGCAGATACGCAGTATTTT. The chain uses TRBV29-1 and TRBJ2-3; D is unresolved. The germline V gene encodes CDR1 SQVTM and CDR2 ANQGSEA. The CDR3 covers 12 residues. V was shortened by 6 bases and J by 4 bases, with 11 bases between the two germline ends.

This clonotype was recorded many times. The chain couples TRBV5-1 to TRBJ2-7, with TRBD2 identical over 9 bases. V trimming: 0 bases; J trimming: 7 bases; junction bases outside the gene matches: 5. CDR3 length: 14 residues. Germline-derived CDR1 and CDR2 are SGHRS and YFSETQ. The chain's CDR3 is CASSLGPSGREQYF. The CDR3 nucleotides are TGCGCCAGCAGCTTGGGACCCAGCGGGAGGGAGCAGTACTTC. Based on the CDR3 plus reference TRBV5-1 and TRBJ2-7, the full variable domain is KAGVTQTPRYLIKTRGQQVTLSCSPISGHRSVSWYQQTPGQGLQFLFEYFSETQRNKGNFPGRFSGRQFSNSRSEMNVSTLELGDSALYLCASSLGPSGREQYFGPGTRLTVT.

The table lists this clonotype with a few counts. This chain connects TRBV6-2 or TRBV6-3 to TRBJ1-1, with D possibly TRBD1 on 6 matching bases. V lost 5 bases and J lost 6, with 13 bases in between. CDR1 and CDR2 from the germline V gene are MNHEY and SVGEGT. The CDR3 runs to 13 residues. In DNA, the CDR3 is TGTGCCAGCAGTGACAGGCGTTTGGCTGAAGCTTTCTTT. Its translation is CASSDRRLAEAFF.

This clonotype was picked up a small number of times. CDR3 sequence (DNA): TGTGCCAGCACCAGGACAGGGGCCGAGCAGCCCCAGCATTTT. This gives the protein CASTRTGAEQPQHF. The chain uses TRBV12-3 or TRBV12-4 and TRBJ1-5, with 9 bases that match TRBD1. The CDR3 length is 14 residues. Trimming took 7 bases from V and 7 from J; bases not matched to a gene: 8.

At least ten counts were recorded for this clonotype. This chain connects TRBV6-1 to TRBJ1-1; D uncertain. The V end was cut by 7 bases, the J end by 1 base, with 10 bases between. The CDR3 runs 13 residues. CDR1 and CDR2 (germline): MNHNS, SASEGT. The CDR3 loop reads CASIWAPNTEAFF. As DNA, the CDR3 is TGTGCCAGCATTTGGGCGCCGAACACTGAAGCTTTCTTT.

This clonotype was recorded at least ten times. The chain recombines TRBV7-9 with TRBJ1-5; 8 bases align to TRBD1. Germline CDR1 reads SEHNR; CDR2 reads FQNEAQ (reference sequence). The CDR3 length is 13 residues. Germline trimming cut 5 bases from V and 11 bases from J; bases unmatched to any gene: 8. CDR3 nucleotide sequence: TGTGCCAGCAGCCAGGGGGCTGTGCGATCCCAGCATTTT. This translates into CASSQGAVRSQHF.

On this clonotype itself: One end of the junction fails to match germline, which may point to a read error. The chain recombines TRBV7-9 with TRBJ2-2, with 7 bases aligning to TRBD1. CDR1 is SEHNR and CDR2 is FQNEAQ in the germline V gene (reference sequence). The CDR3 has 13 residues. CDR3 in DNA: TGTGCCAGCAGCCGACAGGGCACCAGGGAGCTGTTTTTT. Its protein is CASSRQGTRELFF.

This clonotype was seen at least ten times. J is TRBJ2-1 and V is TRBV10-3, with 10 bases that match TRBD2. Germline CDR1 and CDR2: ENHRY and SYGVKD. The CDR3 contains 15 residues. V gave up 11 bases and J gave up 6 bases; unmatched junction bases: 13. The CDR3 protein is CAAKSLAGALNEQFF. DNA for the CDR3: TGTGCCGCTAAGTCGCTAGCGGGGGCGCTCAATGAGCAGTTCTTC.

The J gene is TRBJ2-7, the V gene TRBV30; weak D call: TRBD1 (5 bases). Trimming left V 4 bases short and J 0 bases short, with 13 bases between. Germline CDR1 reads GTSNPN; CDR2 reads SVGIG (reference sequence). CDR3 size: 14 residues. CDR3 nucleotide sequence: TGTGCCTGGACTGCAGGGTTGGGCTCCTACGAGCAGTACTTC. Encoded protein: CAWTAGLGSYEQYF.

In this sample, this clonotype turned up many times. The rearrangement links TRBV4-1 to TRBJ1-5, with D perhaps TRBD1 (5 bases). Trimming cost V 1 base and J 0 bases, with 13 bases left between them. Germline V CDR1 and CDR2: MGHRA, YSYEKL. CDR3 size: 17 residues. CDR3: CASSQADRPYSNQPQHF. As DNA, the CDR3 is TGCGCCAGCAGCCAAGCTGACAGACCATATAGCAATCAGCCCCAGCATTTT.

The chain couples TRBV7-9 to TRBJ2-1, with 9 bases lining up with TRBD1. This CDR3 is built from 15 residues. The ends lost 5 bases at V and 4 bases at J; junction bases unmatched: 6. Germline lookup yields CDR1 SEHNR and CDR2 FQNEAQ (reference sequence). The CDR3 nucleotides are TGTGCCAGCAGCAGGACAGGGGTTTTATACAATGAGCAGTTCTTC. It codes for CASSRTGVLYNEQFF.

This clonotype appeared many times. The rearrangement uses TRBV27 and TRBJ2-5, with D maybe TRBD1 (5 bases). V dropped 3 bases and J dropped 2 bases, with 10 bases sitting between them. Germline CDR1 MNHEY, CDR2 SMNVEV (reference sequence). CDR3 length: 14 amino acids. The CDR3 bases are TGTGCCAGCAGTTTTCAGGGATGGCAAGAGACCCAGTACTTC. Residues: CASSFQGWQETQYF.

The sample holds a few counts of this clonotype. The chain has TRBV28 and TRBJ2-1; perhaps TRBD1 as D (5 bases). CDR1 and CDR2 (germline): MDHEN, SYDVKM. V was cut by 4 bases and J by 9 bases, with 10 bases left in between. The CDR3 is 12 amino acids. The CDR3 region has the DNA TGTGCCAGCAGTTCAACAGGTTTTGAGCAGTTCTTC. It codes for CASSSTGFEQFF.

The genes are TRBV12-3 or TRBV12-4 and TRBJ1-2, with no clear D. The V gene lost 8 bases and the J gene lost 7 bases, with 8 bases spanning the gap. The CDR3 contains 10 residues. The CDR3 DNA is TGTGCCAGCGGATCCAGTGGCTACACCTTC. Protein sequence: CASGSSGYTF.

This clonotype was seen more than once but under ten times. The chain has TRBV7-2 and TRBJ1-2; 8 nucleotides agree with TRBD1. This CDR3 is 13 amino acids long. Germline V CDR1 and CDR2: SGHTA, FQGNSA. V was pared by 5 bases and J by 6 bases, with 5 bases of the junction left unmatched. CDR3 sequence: CASSPRTGHGYTF. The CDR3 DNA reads TGTGCCAGCAGCCCTCGGACAGGGCATGGCTACACCTTC.

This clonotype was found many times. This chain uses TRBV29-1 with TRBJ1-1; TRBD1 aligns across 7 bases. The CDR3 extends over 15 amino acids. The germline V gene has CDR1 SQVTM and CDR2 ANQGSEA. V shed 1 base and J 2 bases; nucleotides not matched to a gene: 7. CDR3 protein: CSVEGQGGINTEAFF. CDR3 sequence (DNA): TGCAGCGTTGAAGGGCAGGGGGGGATAAACACTGAAGCTTTCTTT.

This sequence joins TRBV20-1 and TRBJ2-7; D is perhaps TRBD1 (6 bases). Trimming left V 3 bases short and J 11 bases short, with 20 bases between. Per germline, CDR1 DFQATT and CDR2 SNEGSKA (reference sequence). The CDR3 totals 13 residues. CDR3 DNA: TGCAGTGCTAGGGCTGAAAGGGGGAGATTAGAGTACTTC. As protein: CSARAERGRLEYF.

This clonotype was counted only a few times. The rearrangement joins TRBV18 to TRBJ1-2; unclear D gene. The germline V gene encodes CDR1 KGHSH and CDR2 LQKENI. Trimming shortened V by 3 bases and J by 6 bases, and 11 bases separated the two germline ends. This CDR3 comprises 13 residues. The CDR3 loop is CASSPRTSDGYTF. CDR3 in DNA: TGTGCCAGCTCACCCCGGACGTCGGATGGCTACACCTTC.

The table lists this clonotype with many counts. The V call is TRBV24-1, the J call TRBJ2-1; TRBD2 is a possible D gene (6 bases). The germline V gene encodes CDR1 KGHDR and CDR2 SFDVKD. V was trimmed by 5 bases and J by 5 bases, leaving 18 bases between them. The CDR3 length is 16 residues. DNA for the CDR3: TGTGCCACCAGTGCGTCCCGGGACTCCATAAACAATGAGCAGTTCTTC. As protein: CATSASRDSINNEQFF.

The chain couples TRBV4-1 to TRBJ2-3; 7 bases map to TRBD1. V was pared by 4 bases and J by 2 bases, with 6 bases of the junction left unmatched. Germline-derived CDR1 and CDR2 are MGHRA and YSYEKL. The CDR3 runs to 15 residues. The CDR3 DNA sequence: TGCGCCAGCAGCCCGACAGGGCCCCCCACAGATACGCAGTATTTT. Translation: CASSPTGPPTDTQYF.

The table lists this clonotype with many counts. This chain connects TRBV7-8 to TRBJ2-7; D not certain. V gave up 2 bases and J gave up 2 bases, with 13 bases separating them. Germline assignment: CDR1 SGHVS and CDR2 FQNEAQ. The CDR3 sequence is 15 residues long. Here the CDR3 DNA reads TGTGCCAGCAGCTTAAGGGAAGGAATAGCCTACGAGCAGTACGTC. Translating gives CASSLREGIAYEQYV.